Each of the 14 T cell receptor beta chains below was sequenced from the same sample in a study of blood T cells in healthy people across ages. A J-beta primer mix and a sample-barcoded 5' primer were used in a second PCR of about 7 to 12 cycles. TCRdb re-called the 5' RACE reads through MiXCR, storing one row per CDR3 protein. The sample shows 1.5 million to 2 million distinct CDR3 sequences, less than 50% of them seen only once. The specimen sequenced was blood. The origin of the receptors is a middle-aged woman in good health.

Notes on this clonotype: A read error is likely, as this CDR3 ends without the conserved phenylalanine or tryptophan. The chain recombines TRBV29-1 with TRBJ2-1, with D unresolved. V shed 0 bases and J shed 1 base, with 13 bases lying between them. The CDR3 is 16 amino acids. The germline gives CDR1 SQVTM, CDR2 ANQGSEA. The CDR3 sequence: CSVEDPRASSYNEQFC. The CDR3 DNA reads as TGCAGCGTTGAAGATCCCCGCGCAAGTTCCTACAATGAGCAGTTCTGC.

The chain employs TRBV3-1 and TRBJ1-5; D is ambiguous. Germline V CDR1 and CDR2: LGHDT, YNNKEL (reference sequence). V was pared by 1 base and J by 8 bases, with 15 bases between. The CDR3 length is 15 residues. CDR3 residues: CASSQAGFMAEPQHF. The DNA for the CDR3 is TGTGCCAGCAGCCAAGCGGGATTTATGGCGGAGCCCCAGCATTTT.

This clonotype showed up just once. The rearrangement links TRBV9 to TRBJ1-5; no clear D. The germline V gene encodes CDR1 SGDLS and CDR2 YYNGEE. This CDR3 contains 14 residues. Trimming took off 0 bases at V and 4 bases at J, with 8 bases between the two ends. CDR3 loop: CASSVGLGNQPQHF. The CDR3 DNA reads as TGTGCCAGCAGCGTAGGATTGGGGAATCAGCCCCAGCATTTT.

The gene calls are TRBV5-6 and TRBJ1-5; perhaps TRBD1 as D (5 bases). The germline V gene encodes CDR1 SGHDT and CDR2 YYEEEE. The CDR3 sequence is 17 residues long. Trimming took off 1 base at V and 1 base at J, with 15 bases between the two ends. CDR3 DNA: TGTGCCAGCAGCTTGTCTTTGGCCAGGGCAAGCAATCAGCCCCAGCATTTT. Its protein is CASSLSLARASNQPQHF.

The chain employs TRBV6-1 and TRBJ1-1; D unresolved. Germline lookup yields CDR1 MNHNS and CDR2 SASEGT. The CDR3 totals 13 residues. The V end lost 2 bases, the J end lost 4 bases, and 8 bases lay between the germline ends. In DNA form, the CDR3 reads TGTGCCAGCAGTGAACCGATGGTCACTGAAGCTTTCTTT. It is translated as CASSEPMVTEAFF.

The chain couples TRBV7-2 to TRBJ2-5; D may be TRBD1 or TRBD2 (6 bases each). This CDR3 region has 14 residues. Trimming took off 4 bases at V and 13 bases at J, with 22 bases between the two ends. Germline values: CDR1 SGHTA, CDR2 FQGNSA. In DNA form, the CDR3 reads TGTGCCAGCAGCTCCGGGGGCACCCTAGACGAGCGGTACTTC. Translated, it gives CASSSGGTLDERYF.

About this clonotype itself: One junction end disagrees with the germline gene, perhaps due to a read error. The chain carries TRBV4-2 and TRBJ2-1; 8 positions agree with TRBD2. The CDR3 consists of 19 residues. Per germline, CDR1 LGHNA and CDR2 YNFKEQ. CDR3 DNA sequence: TGTGCCAGCAGCCAAGATGGGGTCGGGGGGGCTGATAGGGACAATAAGCAGTTCTTC. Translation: CASSQDGVGGADRDNKQFF.

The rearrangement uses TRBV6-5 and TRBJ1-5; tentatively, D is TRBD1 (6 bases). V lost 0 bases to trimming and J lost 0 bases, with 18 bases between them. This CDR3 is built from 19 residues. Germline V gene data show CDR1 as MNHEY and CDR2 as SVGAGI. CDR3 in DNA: TGTGCCAGCAGTTACTCGGGAGACAGGAAAATTTATAGCAATCAGCCCCAGCATTTT. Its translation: CASSYSGDRKIYSNQPQHF.

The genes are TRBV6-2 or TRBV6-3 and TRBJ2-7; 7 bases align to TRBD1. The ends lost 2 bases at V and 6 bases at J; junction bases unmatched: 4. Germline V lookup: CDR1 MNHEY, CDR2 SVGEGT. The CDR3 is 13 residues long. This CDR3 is CASSYDRVGEQYF. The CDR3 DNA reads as TGTGCCAGCAGTTACGACAGGGTTGGCGAGCAGTACTTC.

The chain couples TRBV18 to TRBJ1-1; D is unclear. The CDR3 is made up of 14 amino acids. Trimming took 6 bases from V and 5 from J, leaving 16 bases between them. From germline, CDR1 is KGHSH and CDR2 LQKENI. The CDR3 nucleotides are TGTGCCAGCTCGCCCCGGACGGGAGAGACTGAAGCTTTCTTT. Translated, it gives CASSPRTGETEAFF.

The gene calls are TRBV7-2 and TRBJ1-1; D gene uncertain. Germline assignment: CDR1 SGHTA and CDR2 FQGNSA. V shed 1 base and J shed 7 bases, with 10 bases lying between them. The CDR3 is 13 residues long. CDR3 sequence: CASSLGVAGEAFF. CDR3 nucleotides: TGTGCCAGCAGCTTAGGAGTCGCGGGTGAAGCTTTCTTT.

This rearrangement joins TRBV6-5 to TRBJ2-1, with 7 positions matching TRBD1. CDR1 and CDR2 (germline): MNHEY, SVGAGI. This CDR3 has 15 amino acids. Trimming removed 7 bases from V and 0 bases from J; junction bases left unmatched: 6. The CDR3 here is CASTTRQGSYNEQFF. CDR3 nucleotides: TGTGCCAGCACAACACGACAGGGCTCCTACAATGAGCAGTTCTTC.

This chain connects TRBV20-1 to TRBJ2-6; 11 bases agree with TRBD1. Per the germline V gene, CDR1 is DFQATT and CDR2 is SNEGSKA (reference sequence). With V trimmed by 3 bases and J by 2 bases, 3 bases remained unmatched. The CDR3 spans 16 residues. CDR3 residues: CSARGQGDPGANVLTF. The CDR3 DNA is TGCAGTGCTAGGGGACAGGGGGACCCTGGGGCCAACGTCCTGACTTTC.

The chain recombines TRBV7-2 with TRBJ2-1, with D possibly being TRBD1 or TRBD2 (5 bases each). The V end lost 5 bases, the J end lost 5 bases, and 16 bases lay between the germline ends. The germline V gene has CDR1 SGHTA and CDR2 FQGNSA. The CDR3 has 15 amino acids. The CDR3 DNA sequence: TGTGCCAGCAGCCAAACCCGGGACCGAAACAATGAGCAGTTCTTC. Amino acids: CASSQTRDRNNEQFF.